This T cell receptor beta chain was captured by sequencing in a study of blood T cell repertoires in COVID-19. Recovered participants had two consecutive negative NP/OP PCR tests, healthcare professional clearance, or symptom resolution. The repertoire was sequenced with immunoSEQ multiplex PCR; TCRdb's copy has only in-frame clones and lacks some. Counted here are some 350,000 clones, approximately 90% occurring once; the ten biggest clones make up more than 0.8%. Germline assignment: CDR1 LNHNV and CDR2 YYDKDF (reference sequence). The CDR3 runs 16 residues. Trimming left V 0 bases short and J 3 bases short, with 12 bases between.

The clonotype comes from a man between 18 and 35 years old who had recovered from COVID-19. The sequenced material came from PBMCs or T cells enriched from blood (not recorded which). The chain carries TRBV15 and TRBJ1-3; D gene uncertain. The DNA of the CDR3 is TGTGCCACCAGCAGAGATCTACCCCGTTTTGGAAACACCATATATTTT. The encoded protein is CATSRDLPRFGNTIYF.